A single sample gave rise to the 5 T cell receptor beta chains below, sequenced in a study of human T cells and chemical hapten exposure. TCRdb reprocessed the RACE reads with MiXCR, giving one entry per CDR3 protein. The sample carries 300,000 to 450,000 distinct CDR3 sequences, 4.8% recorded once. This sample's time point: patch test 1, 2 weeks after DPC sensitization. Treatment given: therapeutic diphenylcyclopropenone sensitization with weekly scalp DPC. The input for sequencing was whole blood, taken in connection with sensitization to the hapten diphenylcyclopropenone (DPC). These receptors all stem from a woman aged 50 to 60 with alopecia areata. Some clones in this sample may be carry-over from other donors' samples.

The chain couples TRBV6-1 to TRBJ1-5, with 7 positions matching TRBD1. V gave up 5 bases and J gave up 7 bases; unmatched junction bases: 14. Per germline, CDR1 MNHNS and CDR2 SASEGT. The CDR3 covers 16 residues. As DNA, the CDR3 is TGTGCCAGCAGTCCCCGGGAGACAGGGCTGCGGCAGCCCCAGCATTTT. Its translation: CASSPRETGLRQPQHF.

This clonotype was seen at least ten times. The rearrangement joins TRBV12-3 or TRBV12-4 to TRBJ2-3, with D perhaps TRBD1 or TRBD2 (6 bases each). The V end lost 6 bases, the J end lost 4 bases, and 17 bases lay between the germline ends. The CDR3 loop spans 15 amino acids. CDR3 coding DNA: TGTGCCAGCAGACTACAAACGGGGGCTGCAGATACGCAGTATTTT. Encoded protein: CASRLQTGAADTQYF.

This clonotype was recorded at least ten times. The V gene is TRBV6-5, the J gene TRBJ2-3; D is unresolved. Germline-derived CDR1 and CDR2 are MNHEY and SVGAGI. Trimming left V 7 bases short and J 2 bases short, with 10 bases between. The CDR3 totals 13 residues. Written as DNA, the CDR3 is TGTGCCAGCACCGATAAGGACACAGATACGCAGTATTTT. It translates to CASTDKDTDTQYF.

Only a few counts were recorded for this clonotype. This rearrangement joins TRBV20-1 to TRBJ1-5; D is undetermined. V shed 3 bases and J shed 5 bases, with 14 bases lying between them. This CDR3 contains 14 residues. The germline CDR1 and CDR2 sequences are DFQATT and SNEGSKA (reference sequence). The CDR3 region has the DNA TGCAGTGCTAGTCGTCCGCCCATGGATCAGCCCCAGCATTTT. It translates to CSASRPPMDQPQHF.

This clonotype was seen many times. The CDR3 sequence: CASSSRGGLNYEQYF. The CDR3 nucleotides read TGTGCCAGCAGCTCGAGAGGGGGGCTGAACTACGAGCAGTACTTC. V is TRBV13 and J is TRBJ2-7; the D call may be TRBD1 or TRBD2 (6 bases each). The germline V gene encodes CDR1 PRHDT and CDR2 FYEKMQ (reference sequence). There are 15 residues in the CDR3. Trimming removed 4 bases at V and 3 bases at J, with 16 bases between.